The sequence of this T cell receptor (beta chain) was determined in a study of OX40 agonist ivuxolimab in advanced cancers. General notes on the study: Ivuxolimab was an agonistic, fully human IgG2 monoclonal antibody directed against OX40 (CD134), a costimulatory receptor. Intravenous ivuxolimab was administered to patients every 2 weeks at six dose levels: 0.01, 0.1, 0.3, 1.5, 3 and 10 mg/kg. Of the 50 to 55 dose-escalation patients, hepatocellular carcinoma was present in approximately 20, melanoma in roughly 15, renal cell carcinoma in 9 and head and neck cancer in 9. Peripheral TCRbeta sequencing was intended to test whether TCR sequence diversity was altered and clonal T-cell expansion was caused by ivuxolimab. In the dose-escalation cohort, 82.7% of patients were male, and the mean age was approximately 60 years, with a range of roughly 20 to 85. The paper reports the monotherapy dose-escalation portion (N of about 47 patients) of the phase I ivuxolimab trial. Partial responses occurred in three dose-escalation patients, of whom one had hepatocellular carcinoma and two had cutaneous melanoma. Patients were allowed to have had prior anti-PD-1, anti-PD-L1 or anti-CTLA-4 therapy, and approximately 40% of the dose-escalation patients had been treated with checkpoint inhibitors.

The CDR3, cysteine through phenylalanine, is 11 amino acids long. Only CDR3 DNA remains: 33 bases, in frame from the first base. The CDR1 and CDR2 encoded by the germline V gene are SNHLY and FYNNEI. The germline ends are 6 bases apart after V is trimmed by 5 bases and J by 8 bases. Patients with a history of autoimmune disease or receiving systemic immunosuppression were excluded from the trial. Peripheral blood for TCR sequencing was collected from all dose cohorts at baseline, on cycle 4 day 1, and on cycle 7 day 1. The samples were drawn from a first-in-human, open-label, multicenter phase I dose-escalation trial of ivuxolimab. Adults with locally advanced or metastatic melanoma, renal cell, hepatocellular, or head and neck squamous cell carcinoma were enrolled in the trial. Before TCR sequencing, CD4+ T cells and CD8+ T cells from peripheral blood were sorted into separate populations. What the authors observed across the whole study: At doses of 0.1 to 3.0 mg/kg, clonal expansion of both CD4+ and CD8+ blood T cells was observed from baseline to week 6. The antigen specificity of the peripheral T cells that underwent clonal expansion was not determined. Low levels of normalized T-cell clonal expansion were also seen in some nonresponding patients. After ivuxolimab, CD8+ T cells had more expanded clones than CD4+ T cells on average. In partial responders in the 0.1-3.0 mg/kg groups, normalized peripheral clonal expansion was found to be among the lowest, especially among CD8+ T cells.

Points on this clone: Its specific antigen is unknown. It has no much larger one-base neighbor in the sample; base qualities were not kept.

Genomic DNA was isolated from the sorted cells so that the TCRbeta CDR3 region could be sequenced. TCRbeta CDR3 regions were sequenced using the immunoSEQ Assay. What TCRdb holds here is the immuneACCESS table cut down to in-frame rearrangements. Part of the clones is not present; checked against another copy, under half of the missing clones reflect an unresolved V gene, and the others are unexplained. Counted in this sample were around 140,000 clones; approximately 94% of them appeared once. 0.9% to 1.2% of the sample is held by the ten biggest clonotypes. The chain is made from TRBV2 and TRBJ1-4; too little of a D gene remains to name it. This receptor was taken from an adult with an advanced solid tumor such as melanoma, head and neck, liver or kidney cancer. Here the sequenced sample was CD4+ or CD8+ T cells sorted from blood, taken in a trial of the OX40 agonist ivuxolimab. The DNA sequence is given as TGTGCCAGCAGTTTTCAGGAAAAACTGTTTTTT. Translated, this is CASSFQEKLFF.